Each of the 3 T cell receptor beta chains below was sequenced from the same sample in a study of beta chain features in type 1 diabetes. The study reverse transcribed the entire isolated RNA, so it sequenced expressed TCRB transcripts. Using immunoSEQ multiplex PCR, the repertoire was profiled, and TCRdb retains in-frame clones only, with some absent. The sample gives hundreds of thousands of clones, about an eighth of which show up once; 0.035% to 0.045% is in the top ten. For these receptors, no antigen is known. General study results and limits: All four CD4+ subsets from Type 1 diabetes patients carried moderately but significantly shorter TCRB CDR3s.

Material for sequencing was naive CD4+ T cells from blood. Source of these receptors: a man aged 18-30 years with type 1 diabetes.

This clone has a handful of counts. The sample contains more than one DNA sequence encoding this CDR3. The J gene is TRBJ2-7, the V gene TRBV5-1; D may match TRBD1 or TRBD2 (5 bases each). CDR3 size: 14 residues. CDR1 SGHRS and CDR2 YFSETQ come from the germline V gene. Trimming removed 3 bases from V and 1 base from J, with 11 bases in between. Here the CDR3 DNA reads TGCGCCAGCAGCTCCGGGACGGCGTCCTACGAGCAGTACTTC. Translation gives CASSSGTASYEQYF.

The chain links TRBV19 to TRBJ2-5; D is undetermined. Trimming pared 9 bases from V and 3 bases from J, leaving 17 bases between. This CDR3 has 14 amino acids. The germline CDR1 and CDR2 sequences are LNHDA and SQIVND (reference sequence). CDR3 sequence reads: CASSPDWGEETQYF. CDR3 DNA sequence: TGTGCCAGCTCCCCTGATTGGGGTGAAGAGACCCAGTACTTC.

Only a few counts were recorded for this clone. The chain combines TRBV10-3 with TRBJ2-1; D is possibly TRBD1 (6 bases). The CDR3 has 12 residues. The V end lost 6 bases, the J end lost 8 bases, and 11 bases lay between the germline ends. CDR1 is ENHRY and CDR2 is SYGVKD in the germline V gene. The CDR3 loop reads CAIRTGRDEQFF. Here the CDR3 DNA reads TGTGCCATCAGAACAGGGCGCGATGAGCAGTTCTTC.